Listed here are 20 T cell receptor beta chains from one sample, sequenced in a study of beta chain features in type 1 diabetes. No cognate antigen is known for these TCRs. Sequencing targeted expressed TCRB transcripts, as all isolated RNA had been reverse transcribed. Sequencing used immunoSEQ multiplex PCR; TCRdb keeps in-frame clones, though not all of them. The table has over 90,000 clones, 25% to 35% seen once; the top ten hold roughly 0.5%. The study, taken as a whole, reports: Type 1 diabetes patients had TCRB CDR3s that were shorter (moderately but significantly so) in all four CD4+ subsets.

The sample taken for sequencing was central memory CD4+ T cells from blood. These receptors were obtained from a woman between 18 and 29 years old with type 1 diabetes.

This clone was detected a few times. V gene TRBV6-5 combines with J gene TRBJ2-1; no reliable D call. The V end lost 4 bases, the J end lost 5 bases, and 18 bases lay between the germline ends. Germline assignment: CDR1 MNHEY and CDR2 SVGAGI. CDR3 size: 16 residues. CDR3 DNA: TGTGCCAGCAGTTCCCCCGCGGCATCAAACCACAATGAGCAGTTCTTC. It specifies CASSSPAASNHNEQFF.

The rearrangement links TRBV7-9 to TRBJ2-2; TRBD2 matches at 10 bases. The CDR3 runs to 16 residues. The germline V gene has CDR1 SEHNR and CDR2 FQNEAQ (reference sequence). V shed 5 bases, J shed 5 bases, and the junction held 8 bases outside the gene matches. Written as DNA, the CDR3 is TGTGCCAGCAGCCCCCGGAGACTAGCGGGTACCGGGGAGCTGTTTTTT. Translation: CASSPRRLAGTGELFF.

The chain joins TRBV7-2 to TRBJ2-1; D not certain. Trimming cost V 1 base and J 5 bases, with 9 bases left between them. The CDR3 is 14 residues long. CDR1 and CDR2 from the germline V gene are SGHTA and FQGNSA. As DNA, the CDR3 is TGTGCCAGCAGCTTAGGCTGGGCCAACAATGAGCAGTTCTTC. It codes for CASSLGWANNEQFF.

This rearrangement joins TRBV28 to TRBJ2-1; D is undetermined. The CDR3 is made up of 11 amino acids. V was clipped by 6 bases and J by 5 bases, with 5 bases between them. Germline V lookup: CDR1 MDHEN, CDR2 SYDVKM. The CDR3 nucleotides read TGTGCCAGCAGGAGAGACAATGAGCAGTTCTTC. Protein sequence: CASRRDNEQFF.

This clone was observed a handful of times. The chain carries TRBV6-6 and TRBJ1-5, with 7 positions matching TRBD1. CDR3 length: 15 residues. Germline V gene data show CDR1 as MNHNY and CDR2 as SVGAGI (reference sequence). V lost 1 base, J lost 4 bases, and 4 bases stayed unmatched. The CDR3 region is CASSYFAGGNQPQHF. CDR3 DNA sequence: TGTGCCAGCAGTTACTTCGCAGGGGGGAATCAGCCCCAGCATTTT.

The chain couples TRBV4-3 to TRBJ2-7; 7 bases map to TRBD2. This CDR3 is 17 amino acids long. The junction had 11 bases not matched to a gene; V was cut back by 2 bases and J by 1 base. In germline, CDR1 is LGHNA, CDR2 YSLEER. The CDR3, as DNA: TGCGCCAGCAGCCAACCTCAGACTAGCTCCCCTTCCTACGAGCAGTACGTC. As protein: CASSQPQTSSPSYEQYV.

This clone was picked up many times. The chain's CDR3 is CASSYRHLPPYEQYF. CDR3 nucleotides: TGTGCCAGCAGTTACCGACACCTACCCCCCTACGAGCAGTACTTC. The chain links TRBV6-6 to TRBJ2-7, with D hard to call. Trimming stripped 2 bases from V and 2 bases from J, with 13 bases between. The length of the CDR3 is 15 residues. Germline V CDR1 and CDR2: MNHNY, SVGAGI (reference sequence).

This clone has only a few counts. The rearrangement links TRBV7-9 to TRBJ2-7; D possibly corresponds to TRBD1 (6 bases). The CDR3 consists of 16 residues. Germline-derived CDR1 and CDR2 are SEHNR and FQNEAQ (reference sequence). Trimming stripped 2 bases from V and 5 bases from J, with 19 bases between. The CDR3 nucleotides read TGTGCCAGCAGCTTAACAGGGATGGCCGAATTAGACGAGCAGTACTTC. The encoded protein is CASSLTGMAELDEQYF.

This clone was found a few times. This chain connects TRBV7-2 to TRBJ1-1; D unclear. The CDR3 spans 12 residues. From germline, CDR1 is SGHTA and CDR2 FQGNSA. The V end was cut by 3 bases, the J end by 6 bases, with 8 bases between. The CDR3 sequence: CASSFLESEAFF. The DNA of the CDR3 is TGTGCCAGCAGCTTTCTGGAGTCTGAAGCTTTCTTT.

The gene calls are TRBV28 and TRBJ1-1, with 9 nucleotides matching TRBD1. The CDR3 runs to 14 residues. Germline V gene lookup returns CDR1 MDHEN and CDR2 SYDVKM. V gave up 5 bases and J gave up 5 bases; unmatched junction bases: 6. The CDR3 sequence: CASSGLGTGTEAFF. In nucleotides, the CDR3 is TGTGCCAGCAGTGGCCTAGGGACAGGGACTGAAGCTTTCTTT.

The V call is TRBV7-2, the J call TRBJ2-5; 13 nucleotides match TRBD2. This CDR3 has 18 amino acids. The germline V gene has CDR1 SGHTA and CDR2 FQGNSA. Trimming took 0 bases from V and 7 from J; bases not matched to a gene: 11. This CDR3 is CASSLAPLAGGSKGTQYF. CDR3 sequence (DNA): TGTGCCAGCAGCTTAGCGCCACTAGCGGGAGGGTCAAAGGGGACCCAGTACTTC.

This chain joins TRBV29-1 and TRBJ2-3; 8 nucleotides line up with TRBD2. V was pared by 8 bases and J by 0 bases, with 7 bases of the junction left unmatched. The germline V gene has CDR1 SQVTM and CDR2 ANQGSEA. CDR3 size: 14 residues. The CDR3 spells CSFTVAGSTDTQYF. CDR3 nucleotides: TGCAGCTTTACAGTAGCGGGGAGCACAGATACGCAGTATTTT.

This clone occurred a few times. This sequence joins TRBV2 and TRBJ2-5, with 10 bases matching TRBD2. Germline V lookup: CDR1 SNHLY, CDR2 FYNNEI. V was pared by 7 bases and J by 4 bases, with 6 bases of the junction left unmatched. This CDR3 region has 14 residues. The CDR3 coding sequence is TGTGCCAGCACGGCTAGCGGGAGCCGAGAGACCCAGTACTTC. It codes for CASTASGSRETQYF.

V is TRBV2 and J is TRBJ2-3, with 8 bases matching TRBD2. V shed 8 bases, J shed 5 bases, and the junction held 9 bases outside the gene matches. This CDR3 is 14 amino acids long. Looked up from germline, CDR1 is SNHLY and CDR2 is FYNNEI. As DNA, the CDR3 is TGTGCCAGCTGCCTCGGACTAGCAGGAGATACGCAGTATTTT. Protein: CASCLGLAGDTQYF.

This chain connects TRBV5-1 to TRBJ2-1; the match to TRBD1 covers 10 bases. V trimming: 0 bases; J trimming: 2 bases; junction bases outside the gene matches: 2. Per the germline V gene, CDR1 is SGHRS and CDR2 is YFSETQ. The CDR3 is made up of 16 amino acids. In DNA, the CDR3 is TGCGCCAGCAGCTTGGCGGGACAGGGGACCTACAATGAGCAGTTCTTC. Amino acids: CASSLAGQGTYNEQFF.

In this sample, this clone turned up a few times. The gene calls are TRBV2 and TRBJ1-2; unclear D gene. The CDR3 runs to 14 residues. Germline CDR1 is SNHLY and CDR2 is FYNNEI. Between the trimmed V and J ends, which lost 1 base and 4 bases, there was a span of 10 bases. The CDR3 DNA reads TGTGCCAGCAGTGAAGACACCACCCGCTATGGCTACACCTTC. It encodes CASSEDTTRYGYTF.

The CDR3 loop is CASSIQGTNTEAFF. As DNA, the CDR3 is TGTGCCAGTAGTATACAGGGTACGAACACTGAAGCTTTCTTT. The chain couples TRBV19 to TRBJ1-1; D possibly corresponds to TRBD1 (5 bases). V lost 2 bases, J lost 1 base, and 8 bases lay in between. CDR1 and CDR2 (germline): LNHDA, SQIVND (reference sequence). The CDR3 covers 14 residues.

The chain has TRBV19 and TRBJ1-5; possible D gene TRBD1, 6 bases. The CDR3 loop spans 14 amino acids. CDR1 LNHDA and CDR2 SQIVND come from the germline V gene (reference sequence). V was shortened by 5 bases and J by 1 base, with 9 bases between the two germline ends. The CDR3 spells CASSHRESNQPQHF. DNA of the CDR3: TGTGCCAGTAGTCACAGGGAAAGCAATCAGCCCCAGCATTTT. Complete variable domain (other parts from reference TRBV19 and TRBJ1-5): DGGITQSPKYLFRKEGQNVTLSCEQNLNHDAMYWYRQDPGQGLRLIYYSQIVNDFQKGDIAEGYSVSREKKESFPLTVTSAQKNPTAFYLCASSHRESNQPQHFGDGTRLSIL.

This rearrangement joins TRBV11-2 to TRBJ2-3, with a weak D call TRBD2 (5 bases). The CDR3 loop spans 13 amino acids. Trimming removed 10 bases at V and 2 bases at J, with 13 bases between. The V gene's germline CDR1 is SGHAT and CDR2 FQNNGV. CDR3 sequence reads: CATLKRDTDTQYF. The DNA for the CDR3 is TGTGCCACCCTCAAGAGGGACACAGATACGCAGTATTTT.

This clone was picked up a small number of times. The chain carries TRBV2 and TRBJ2-1; tentative D call: TRBD1 (6 bases). Germline CDR1 is SNHLY and CDR2 is FYNNEI. V lost 5 bases to trimming and J lost 8 bases, with 13 bases between them. This CDR3 spans 13 amino acids. Here the CDR3 DNA reads TGTGCCAGCAGTCTTCCGGACAGATATGAGCAGTTCTTC. Translation: CASSLPDRYEQFF.